The 21 T cell receptor beta chains listed next were all sequenced from one sample in a study of T-cell reconstitution after alpha-beta-depleted transplantation in children. Unique molecular identifiers were incorporated when the TCRbeta library was constructed. TCRdb redid the calling of the PCR reads with MiXCR, one entry per CDR3 protein. The sample includes 250,000 to 300,000 distinct CDR3 sequences, roughly 9.1% of them seen just once. The sequences come from PBMCs, collected before TCRalphabeta/CD19-depleted stem cell transplant. The receptors here all came from a boy under two years old with acute myeloid leukemia, due to receive a stem cell transplant.

This clonotype has only a few counts. The chain has TRBV28 and TRBJ2-5; no clear D. The ends were cut back, 5 bases at V and 3 bases at J, with 13 bases in the middle. CDR1 is MDHEN, CDR2 SYDVKM, per germline. CDR3 length: 14 residues. The CDR3 nucleotides are TGTGCCAGCAGTCCCCCGGGCTGGAAAGAGACCCAGTACTTC. It encodes CASSPPGWKETQYF.

This clonotype appeared many times. This chain joins TRBV11-2 and TRBJ1-1, with TRBD1 matching over 7 bases. V trimming: 5 bases; J trimming: 1 base; junction bases outside the gene matches: 7. This CDR3 has 15 amino acids. Germline V gives CDR1 SGHAT, CDR2 FQNNGV. The CDR3 is CASSPPGQPNTEAFF. CDR3 coding DNA: TGTGCCAGCAGCCCTCCGGGACAGCCGAACACTGAAGCTTTCTTT.

The CDR3 region has the DNA TGTGCCAGCAGCCTTCTAGGCCCAGAGACCCAGTACTTC. It codes for CASSLLGPETQYF. The genes are TRBV7-2 and TRBJ2-5; D not resolved. The ends were cut back, 5 bases at V and 4 bases at J, with 11 bases in the middle. Germline V gene lookup returns CDR1 SGHTA and CDR2 FQGNSA. This CDR3 spans 13 amino acids.

This clonotype appeared a few times. The chain links TRBV7-9 to TRBJ2-7, with TRBD1 as a possible D gene (5 bases). The V end was cut by 4 bases, the J end by 7 bases, with 14 bases between. CDR1 SEHNR and CDR2 FQNEAQ come from the germline V gene (reference sequence). The CDR3 length is 13 residues. Written as DNA, the CDR3 is TGTGCCAGCAGCTCGGCAGGGTCGAGGGAGCAGTACTTC. Protein sequence: CASSSAGSREQYF.

This clonotype was observed at least ten times. This chain links TRBV29-1 with TRBJ2-5, with 7 bases identical to TRBD1. This CDR3 comprises 14 residues. V shed 7 bases and J 2 bases; nucleotides not matched to a gene: 10. From germline, CDR1 is SQVTM and CDR2 ANQGSEA. This CDR3 is CSATRDSTQETQYF. The CDR3, as DNA: TGCAGCGCCACACGGGACAGTACGCAAGAGACCCAGTACTTC.

This clonotype was recorded many times. The chain couples TRBV13 to TRBJ2-7; 8 bases map to TRBD1. CDR3 size: 14 residues. V lost 5 bases and J lost 5; bases outside the gene matches: 8. Germline V lookup: CDR1 PRHDT, CDR2 FYEKMQ (reference sequence). In DNA, the CDR3 is TGTGCCAGCAGCCCAGGACAGGGATTCAACGAGCAGTACTTC. Its protein product is CASSPGQGFNEQYF.

This clonotype was counted many times. This chain connects TRBV12-3 or TRBV12-4 to TRBJ2-4; weak D call: TRBD1 (5 bases). Trimming took 6 bases from V and 8 from J, leaving 14 bases between them. The CDR3 has 13 amino acids. The CDR3 DNA reads TGTGCCAGCAGAAACCAAGGGGTTGACATTCAGTACTTC. It is translated as CASRNQGVDIQYF.

This clonotype came up many times. The genes are TRBV6-4 and TRBJ2-5; D may be TRBD1 (6 bases). Trimming removed 4 bases from V and 0 bases from J, with 15 bases in between. The germline gives CDR1 MRHNA, CDR2 SNTAGT. CDR3 length equals 16 residues. The CDR3, as DNA: TGTGCCAGCAGTGCGGGGACACGGAAGTACCAAGAGACCCAGTACTTC. This translates into CASSAGTRKYQETQYF.

This clonotype was counted many times. V usage is TRBV28 and J usage is TRBJ1-2, with D possibly matching TRBD1 (6 bases). Germline V CDR1 and CDR2: MDHEN, SYDVKM. V lost 3 bases and J lost 1, with 9 bases in between. CDR3 length: 14 amino acids. CDR3 in amino acids: CASSLGGRNYGYTF. The CDR3 nucleotides read TGTGCCAGCAGTTTGGGGGGGCGTAACTATGGCTACACCTTC.

This clonotype was detected ten times or more. This rearrangement joins TRBV2 to TRBJ2-5; weak D call: TRBD2 (5 bases). This CDR3 has 14 residues. V was pared by 5 bases and J by 1 base, with 11 bases between. Germline lookup yields CDR1 SNHLY and CDR2 FYNNEI. This CDR3 is CASSNGGLQETQYF. In nucleotides, the CDR3 is TGTGCCAGCAGTAATGGCGGGCTCCAAGAGACCCAGTACTTC.

This clonotype was observed at least ten times. The chain is built from TRBV9 and TRBJ2-1, with D unresolved. Germline CDR1 is SGDLS and CDR2 is YYNGEE. The CDR3 spans 13 residues. The V and J ends lost 0 bases and 10 bases respectively, with 11 bases between them. CDR3 DNA: TGTGCCAGCAGCGTAGCAATACTGGGGGAGCAGTTCTTC. Protein: CASSVAILGEQFF.

This clonotype was detected ten times or more. CDR3 region: CASSLAGGYEQFF. CDR3 DNA: TGTGCCAGCAGCTTAGCAGGAGGGTATGAGCAGTTCTTC. The chain employs TRBV7-8 and TRBJ2-1; a weak D match, TRBD2 (6 bases). The CDR3 runs to 13 residues. The germline V gene has CDR1 SGHVS and CDR2 FQNEAQ. Trimming stripped 0 bases from V and 8 bases from J, with 8 bases between.

The table lists this clonotype with many counts. The V and J genes are TRBV6-5 and TRBJ2-7; the match to TRBD2 covers 8 bases. Trimming cost V 10 bases and J 2 bases; bases outside gene matches: 7. Germline V gene data show CDR1 as MNHEY and CDR2 as SVGAGI. This CDR3 is 13 amino acids long. CDR3 region: CATRGGGTYEQYF. The CDR3 nucleotides read TGTGCCACCCGGGGGGGAGGGACCTACGAGCAGTACTTC.

There are many counts of this clonotype. V and J are TRBV7-2 and TRBJ2-2; D ambiguous. Deletions cut 1 base from V and 9 bases from J, with 12 bases between. The CDR3 has 14 amino acids. Germline CDR1 reads SGHTA; CDR2 reads FQGNSA. CDR3 sequence reads: CASSLDYTYRELFF. The CDR3 DNA is TGTGCCAGCAGCTTAGACTACACTTACCGGGAGCTGTTTTTT. Complete variable domain (other parts from reference TRBV7-2 and TRBJ2-2): GAGVSQSPSNKVTEKGKDVELRCDPISGHTALYWYRQSLGQGLEFLIYFQGNSAPDKSGLPSDRFSAERTGGSVSTLTIQRTQQEDSAVYLCASSLDYTYRELFFGEGSRLTVL.

This clonotype was counted at least ten times. V usage is TRBV6-5 and J usage is TRBJ1-5, with D maybe TRBD1 (5 bases). Germline V gives CDR1 MNHEY, CDR2 SVGAGI. The V and J ends lost 4 bases and 5 bases respectively, with 9 bases between them. CDR3 size: 13 residues. Here the CDR3 reads CASSSGGYQPQHF. In DNA form, the CDR3 reads TGTGCCAGCAGTTCCGGGGGATATCAGCCCCAGCATTTT.

This clonotype appeared many times. The chain carries TRBV6-5 and TRBJ2-3; no definite D call. The CDR3 loop spans 13 amino acids. Trimming took 4 bases from V and 6 from J, leaving 11 bases between them. From germline, CDR1 is MNHEY and CDR2 SVGAGI. The CDR3 here is CASSLGDKDTQYF. The CDR3 DNA sequence: TGTGCCAGCAGTTTGGGCGATAAGGATACGCAGTATTTT.

A word on this clonotype: A much larger clone is a single base away; this may be a read error. CDR3 nucleotides: TGTGCCAGCAGTTACGGTGGCAGGGTCGACTATGGCTACACCTTC. This encodes CASSYGGRVDYGYTF. This chain joins TRBV6-2 or TRBV6-3 and TRBJ1-2; perhaps TRBD1 as D (5 bases). Germline lookup yields CDR1 MNHEY and CDR2 SVGEGT. This CDR3 is built from 15 residues. Trimming took off 2 bases at V and 3 bases at J, with 13 bases between the two ends.

This clonotype was counted many times. The chain combines TRBV24-1 with TRBJ2-1; D gene ambiguous. The germline CDR1 and CDR2 sequences are KGHDR and SFDVKD. The CDR3 runs 11 residues. Trimming removed 2 bases at V and 5 bases at J, with 0 bases between. This CDR3 is CATSDYNEQFF. CDR3 nucleotides: TGTGCCACCAGTGATTACAATGAGCAGTTCTTC.

In this sample, this clonotype turned up a few times. CDR3 amino acids: CASSYPPFSYEQYF. The DNA for the CDR3 is TGTGCCAGCAGTTACCCACCGTTCTCCTACGAGCAGTACTTC. V gene TRBV6-2 or TRBV6-3 combines with J gene TRBJ2-7; D is unclear. The germline V gene has CDR1 MNHEY and CDR2 SVGEGT. The CDR3 is 14 amino acids. V gave up 2 bases and J gave up 0 bases, with 8 bases separating them.

This clonotype was counted only a few times. The chain uses TRBV20-1 and TRBJ1-5; tentatively, D is TRBD1 (6 bases). Germline V gene sequence: CDR1 DFQATT, CDR2 SNEGSKA (reference sequence). There are 14 residues in the CDR3. V shed 0 bases and J shed 4 bases, with 10 bases lying between them. CDR3 DNA sequence: TGCAGTGCTAGAGAGACGAGGGGGAATCAGCCCCAGCATTTT. As protein: CSARETRGNQPQHF.

This clonotype was found many times. The CDR3 DNA follows: TGTGCCAGCAGTGGGCAGGATAATTCACCCCTCCACTTT. This encodes CASSGQDNSPLHF. This sequence joins TRBV2 and TRBJ1-6; D is unclear. This CDR3 is built from 13 residues. Trimming left V 4 bases short and J 5 bases short, with 6 bases between. Germline V gene lookup returns CDR1 SNHLY and CDR2 FYNNEI.